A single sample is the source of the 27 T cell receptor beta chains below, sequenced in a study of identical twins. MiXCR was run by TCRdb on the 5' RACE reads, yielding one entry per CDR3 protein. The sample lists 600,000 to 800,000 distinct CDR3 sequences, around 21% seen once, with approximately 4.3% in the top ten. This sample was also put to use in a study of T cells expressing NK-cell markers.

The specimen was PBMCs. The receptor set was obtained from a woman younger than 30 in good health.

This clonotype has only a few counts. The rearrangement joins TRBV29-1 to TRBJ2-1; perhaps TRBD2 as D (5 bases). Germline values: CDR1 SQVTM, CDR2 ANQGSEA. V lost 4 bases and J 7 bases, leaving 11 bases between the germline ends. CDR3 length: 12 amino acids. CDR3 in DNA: TGCAGCGTTGGGGAACTAGTGAATGAGCAGTTCTTC. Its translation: CSVGELVNEQFF.

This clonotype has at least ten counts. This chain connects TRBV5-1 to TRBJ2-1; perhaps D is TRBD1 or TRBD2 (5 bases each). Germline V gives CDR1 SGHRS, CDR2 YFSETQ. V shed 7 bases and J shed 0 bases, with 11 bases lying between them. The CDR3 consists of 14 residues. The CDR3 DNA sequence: TGCGCCAGCTTACGGGACGCCTCCTACAATGAGCAGTTCTTC. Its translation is CASLRDASYNEQFF.

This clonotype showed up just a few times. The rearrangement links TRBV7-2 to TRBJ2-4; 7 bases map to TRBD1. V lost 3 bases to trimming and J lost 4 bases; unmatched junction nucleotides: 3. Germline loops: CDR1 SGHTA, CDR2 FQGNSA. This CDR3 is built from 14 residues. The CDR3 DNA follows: TGTGCCAGCAGCTTTACGGACAGGAAAAACATTCAGTACTTC. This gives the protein CASSFTDRKNIQYF.

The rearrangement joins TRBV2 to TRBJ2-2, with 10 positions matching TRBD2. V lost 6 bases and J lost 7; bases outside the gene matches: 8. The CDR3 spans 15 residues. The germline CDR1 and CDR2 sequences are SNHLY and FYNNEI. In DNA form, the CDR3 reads TGTGCCAGCAGATCTAGCGGGAGTTCGCTCGGGGAGCTGTTTTTT. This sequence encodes CASRSSGSSLGELFF.

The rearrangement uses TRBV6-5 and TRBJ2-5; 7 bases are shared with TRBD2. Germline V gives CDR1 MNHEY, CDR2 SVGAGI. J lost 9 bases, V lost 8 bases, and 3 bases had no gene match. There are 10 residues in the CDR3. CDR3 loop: CASGGGAQYF. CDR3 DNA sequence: TGTGCCAGCGGGGGGGGAGCCCAGTACTTC.

This CDR3 reads CSARGGGLDTQYF. CDR3 DNA: TGCAGTGCTAGAGGCGGGGGCCTTGATACGCAGTATTTT. The V call is TRBV20-1, the J call TRBJ2-3; possible D gene TRBD2, 7 bases. The CDR3 runs to 13 residues. Trimming removed 1 base at V and 6 bases at J, with 11 bases between. CDR1 and CDR2 (germline): DFQATT, SNEGSKA (reference sequence).

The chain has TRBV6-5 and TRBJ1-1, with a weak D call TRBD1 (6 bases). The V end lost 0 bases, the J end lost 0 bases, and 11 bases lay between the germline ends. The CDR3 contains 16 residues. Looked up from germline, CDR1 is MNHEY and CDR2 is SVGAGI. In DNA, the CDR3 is TGTGCCAGCAGTTACTCAGGGGGTGAGCTGAACACTGAAGCTTTCTTT. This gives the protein CASSYSGGELNTEAFF.

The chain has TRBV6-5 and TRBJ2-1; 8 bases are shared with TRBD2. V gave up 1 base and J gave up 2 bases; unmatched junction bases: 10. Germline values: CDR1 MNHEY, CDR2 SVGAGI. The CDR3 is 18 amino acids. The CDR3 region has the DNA TGTGCCAGCAGTTACTGGCGCGGGGGGCCAACTGCCTACAATGAGCAGTTCTTC. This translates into CASSYWRGGPTAYNEQFF.

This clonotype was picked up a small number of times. The CDR3 DNA reads as TGCGCCAGCAGCCAAGGACTAGCCCCAGCGGAGACCCAGTACTTC. It is translated as CASSQGLAPAETQYF. The chain recombines TRBV4-3 with TRBJ2-5, with 7 bases identical to TRBD2. This CDR3 has 15 residues. Germline CDR1 LGHNA, CDR2 YSLEER. With 1 base clipped from V and 5 bases from J, the junction kept 7 bases outside the gene matches.

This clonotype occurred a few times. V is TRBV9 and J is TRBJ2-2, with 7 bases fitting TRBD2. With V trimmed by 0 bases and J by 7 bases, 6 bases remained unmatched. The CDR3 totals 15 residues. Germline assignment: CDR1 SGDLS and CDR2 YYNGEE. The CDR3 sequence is CASSVEGGRGGELFF. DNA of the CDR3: TGTGCCAGCAGCGTAGAAGGCGGGAGAGGCGGGGAGCTGTTTTTT.

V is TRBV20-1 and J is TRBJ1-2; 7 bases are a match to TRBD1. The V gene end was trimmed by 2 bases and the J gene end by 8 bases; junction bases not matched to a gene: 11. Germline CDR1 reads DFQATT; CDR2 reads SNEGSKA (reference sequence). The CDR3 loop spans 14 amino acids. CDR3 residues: CSARPTQGPGGYTF. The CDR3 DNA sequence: TGCAGTGCTAGACCAACACAGGGGCCAGGGGGCTACACCTTC.

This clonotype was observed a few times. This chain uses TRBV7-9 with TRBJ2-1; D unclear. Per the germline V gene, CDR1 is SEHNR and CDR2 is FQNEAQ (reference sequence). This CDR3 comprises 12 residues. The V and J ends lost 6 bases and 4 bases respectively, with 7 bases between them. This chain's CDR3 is CASRDEYNEQFF. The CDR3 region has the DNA TGTGCCAGCAGGGACGAATACAATGAGCAGTTCTTC. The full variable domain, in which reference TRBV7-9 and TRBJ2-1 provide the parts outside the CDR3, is DTGVSQNPRHKITKRGQNVTFRCDPISEHNRLYWYRQTLGQGPEFLTYFQNEAQLEKSRLLSDRFSAERPKGSFSTLEIQRTEQGDSAMYLCASRDEYNEQFFGPGTRLTVL.

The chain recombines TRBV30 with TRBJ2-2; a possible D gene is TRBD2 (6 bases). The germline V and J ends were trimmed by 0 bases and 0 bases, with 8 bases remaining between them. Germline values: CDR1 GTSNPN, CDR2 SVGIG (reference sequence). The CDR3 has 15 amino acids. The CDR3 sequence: CAWSVSGANTGELFF. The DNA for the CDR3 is TGTGCCTGGAGTGTCTCGGGGGCGAACACCGGGGAGCTGTTTTTT.

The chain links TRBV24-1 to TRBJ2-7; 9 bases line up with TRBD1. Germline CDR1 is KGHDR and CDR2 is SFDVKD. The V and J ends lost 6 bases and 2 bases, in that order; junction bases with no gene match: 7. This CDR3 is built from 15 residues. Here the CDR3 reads CATSSSDRGTYEQYF. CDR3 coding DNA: TGTGCCACCAGTTCATCAGACAGGGGGACCTACGAGCAGTACTTC.

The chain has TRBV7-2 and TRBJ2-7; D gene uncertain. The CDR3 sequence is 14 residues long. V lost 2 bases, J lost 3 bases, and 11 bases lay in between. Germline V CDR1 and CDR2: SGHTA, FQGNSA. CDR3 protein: CASSLKGSDYEQYF. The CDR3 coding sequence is TGTGCCAGCAGCTTAAAGGGTTCTGACTACGAGCAGTACTTC.

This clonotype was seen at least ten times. Here the CDR3 DNA reads TGTGCTAGTGGTCCCGGCGTGGGCGAGCAGTTCTTC. Its translation is CASGPGVGEQFF. The genes are TRBV12-5 and TRBJ2-1; D not resolved. The CDR3 sequence is 12 residues long. Deletions cut 5 bases from V and 10 bases from J, with 12 bases between. Germline lookup yields CDR1 LGHNT and CDR2 FRNRAP.

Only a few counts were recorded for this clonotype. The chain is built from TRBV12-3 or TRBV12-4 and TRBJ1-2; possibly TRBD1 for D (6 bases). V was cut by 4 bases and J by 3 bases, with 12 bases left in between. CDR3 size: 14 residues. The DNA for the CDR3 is TGTGCCAGCAGTTCAGGGGACGGGTACTATGGCTACACCTTC. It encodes CASSSGDGYYGYTF.

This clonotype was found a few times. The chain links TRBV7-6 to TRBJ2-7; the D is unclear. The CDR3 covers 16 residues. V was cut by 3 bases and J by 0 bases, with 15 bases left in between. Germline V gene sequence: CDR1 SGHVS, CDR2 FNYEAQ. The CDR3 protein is CASSFAQESSSYEQYF. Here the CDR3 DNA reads TGTGCCAGCAGCTTTGCGCAGGAGTCCTCCTCCTACGAGCAGTACTTC.

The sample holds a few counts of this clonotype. CDR3 bases: TGTGCCTGGGCCAGGACAGGGACCAACACTGAAGCTTTCTTT. This sequence encodes CAWARTGTNTEAFF. V usage is TRBV30 and J usage is TRBJ1-1, with TRBD1 matching over 8 bases. The germline gives CDR1 GTSNPN, CDR2 SVGIG (reference sequence). V lost 5 bases to trimming and J lost 2 bases; unmatched junction nucleotides: 7. The CDR3 runs to 14 residues.

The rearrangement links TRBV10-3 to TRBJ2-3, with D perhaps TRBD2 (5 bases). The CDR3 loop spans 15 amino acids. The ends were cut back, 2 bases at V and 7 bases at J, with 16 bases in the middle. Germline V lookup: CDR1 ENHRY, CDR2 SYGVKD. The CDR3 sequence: CAISEGGPQRNTQYF. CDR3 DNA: TGTGCCATCAGTGAGGGAGGTCCACAACGGAATACGCAGTATTTT.

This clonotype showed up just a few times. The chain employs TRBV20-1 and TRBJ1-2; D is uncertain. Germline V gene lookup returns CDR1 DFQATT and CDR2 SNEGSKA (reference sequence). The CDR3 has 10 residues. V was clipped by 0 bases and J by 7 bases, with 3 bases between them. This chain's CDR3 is CSARDVGYTF. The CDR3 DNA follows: TGCAGTGCTAGAGATGTTGGCTACACCTTC.

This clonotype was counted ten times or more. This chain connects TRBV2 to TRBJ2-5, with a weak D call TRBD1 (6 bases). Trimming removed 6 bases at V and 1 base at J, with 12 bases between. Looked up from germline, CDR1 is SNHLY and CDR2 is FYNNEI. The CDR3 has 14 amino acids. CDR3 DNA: TGTGCCAGCAGGGTGGGGGCGTCCCAAGAGACCCAGTACTTC. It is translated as CASRVGASQETQYF.

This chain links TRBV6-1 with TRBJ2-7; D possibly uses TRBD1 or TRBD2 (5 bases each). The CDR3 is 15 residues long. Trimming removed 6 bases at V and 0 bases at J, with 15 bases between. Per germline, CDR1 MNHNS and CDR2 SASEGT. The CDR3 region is CASRSGTFSSYEQYF. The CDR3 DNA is TGTGCCAGCAGATCCGGGACCTTCAGCTCCTACGAGCAGTACTTC.

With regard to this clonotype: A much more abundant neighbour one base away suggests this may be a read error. The CDR3 DNA reads as TGTGCCAGCAGCCCCGGGACAGGGGCCTATGGCTACACCTTC. Protein: CASSPGTGAYGYTF. This chain joins TRBV9 and TRBJ1-2, with 10 positions matching TRBD1. CDR1 and CDR2 from the germline V gene are SGDLS and YYNGEE. CDR3 length equals 14 residues. V was clipped by 4 bases and J by 4 bases; unmatched bases: 4.

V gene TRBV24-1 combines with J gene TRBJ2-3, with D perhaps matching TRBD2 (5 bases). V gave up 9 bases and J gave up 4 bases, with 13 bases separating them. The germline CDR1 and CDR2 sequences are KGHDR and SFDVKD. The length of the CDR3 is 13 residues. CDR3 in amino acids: CATRGSSADTQYF. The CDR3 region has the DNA TGTGCCACCCGGGGTAGCAGCGCAGATACGCAGTATTTT.

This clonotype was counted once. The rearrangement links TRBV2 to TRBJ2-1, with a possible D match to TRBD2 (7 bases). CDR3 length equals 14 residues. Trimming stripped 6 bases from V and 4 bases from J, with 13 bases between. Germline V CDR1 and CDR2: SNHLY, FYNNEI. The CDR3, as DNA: TGTGCCAGCAGAGGGGGGGGCGAATACAATGAGCAGTTCTTC. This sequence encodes CASRGGGEYNEQFF.

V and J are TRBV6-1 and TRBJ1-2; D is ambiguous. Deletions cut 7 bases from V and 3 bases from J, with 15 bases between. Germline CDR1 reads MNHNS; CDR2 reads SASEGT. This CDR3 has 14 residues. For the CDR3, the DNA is TGTGCCAGCACCCAGCCCTGGGAACACTATGGCTACACCTTC. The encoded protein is CASTQPWEHYGYTF.